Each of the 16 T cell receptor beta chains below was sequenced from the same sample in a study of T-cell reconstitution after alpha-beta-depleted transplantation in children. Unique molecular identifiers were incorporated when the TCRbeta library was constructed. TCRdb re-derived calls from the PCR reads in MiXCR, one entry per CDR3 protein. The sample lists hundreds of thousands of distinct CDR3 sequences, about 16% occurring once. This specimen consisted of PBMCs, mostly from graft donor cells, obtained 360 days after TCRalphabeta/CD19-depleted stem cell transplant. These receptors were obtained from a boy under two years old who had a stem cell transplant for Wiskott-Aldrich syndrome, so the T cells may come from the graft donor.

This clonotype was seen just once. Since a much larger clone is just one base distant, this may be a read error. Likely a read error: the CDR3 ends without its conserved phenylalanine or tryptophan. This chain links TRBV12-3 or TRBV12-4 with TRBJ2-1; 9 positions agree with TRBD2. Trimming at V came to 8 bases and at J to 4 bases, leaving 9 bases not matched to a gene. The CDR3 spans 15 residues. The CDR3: CASGLAGFGYNEQFL. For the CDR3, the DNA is TGTGCCAGCGGTCTAGCGGGGTTCGGGTACAATGAGCAGTTCCTC.

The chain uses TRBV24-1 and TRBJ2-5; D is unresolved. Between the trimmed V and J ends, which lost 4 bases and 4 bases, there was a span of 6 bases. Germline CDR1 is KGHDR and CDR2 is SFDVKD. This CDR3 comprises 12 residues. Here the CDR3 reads CATSELGETQYF. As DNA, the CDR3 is TGTGCCACCAGTGAGTTAGGAGAGACCCAGTACTTC.

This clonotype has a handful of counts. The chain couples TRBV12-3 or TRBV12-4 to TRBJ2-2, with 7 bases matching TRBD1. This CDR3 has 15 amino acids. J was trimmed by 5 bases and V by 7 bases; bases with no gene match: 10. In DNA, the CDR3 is TGTGCCAGCACCTCTAAAGGGGGCCGGACCGGGGAGCTGTTTTTT. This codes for CASTSKGGRTGELFF.

The CDR3 sequence is CASSPPSGRANSYEQYF. Here the CDR3 DNA reads TGTGCCAGCAGCCCTCCTAGCGGGAGGGCCAACTCCTACGAGCAGTACTTC. V is TRBV12-3 or TRBV12-4 and J is TRBJ2-7; 12 bases map to TRBD2. J gave up 0 bases and V 6 bases, and 9 bases lay outside the gene matches. CDR3 length: 17 residues.

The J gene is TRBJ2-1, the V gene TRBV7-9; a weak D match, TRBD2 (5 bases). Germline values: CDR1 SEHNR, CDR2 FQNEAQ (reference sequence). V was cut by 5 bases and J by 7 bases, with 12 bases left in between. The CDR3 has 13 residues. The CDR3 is CASSHRSGNEQFF. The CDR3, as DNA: TGTGCCAGCAGCCACCGCAGCGGTAATGAGCAGTTCTTC.

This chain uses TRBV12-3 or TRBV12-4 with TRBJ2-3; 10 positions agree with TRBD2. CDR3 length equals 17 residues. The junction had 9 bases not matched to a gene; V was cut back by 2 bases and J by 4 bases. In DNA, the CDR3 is TGTGCCAGCAGTTTAAGGCGGACTAGCGGCGGGGCAGATACGCAGTATTTT. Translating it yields CASSLRRTSGGADTQYF.

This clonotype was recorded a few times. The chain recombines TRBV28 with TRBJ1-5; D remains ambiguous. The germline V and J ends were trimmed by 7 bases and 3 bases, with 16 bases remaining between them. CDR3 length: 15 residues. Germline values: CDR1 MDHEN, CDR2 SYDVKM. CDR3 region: CASNPRQWVNQPQHF. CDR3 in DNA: TGTGCCAGCAACCCCAGGCAGTGGGTCAATCAGCCCCAGCATTTT.

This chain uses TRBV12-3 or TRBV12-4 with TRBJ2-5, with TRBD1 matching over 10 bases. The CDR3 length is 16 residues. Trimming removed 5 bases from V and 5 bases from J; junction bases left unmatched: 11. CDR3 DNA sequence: TGTGCCAGCAGTGGGGTCCGACAGGGGGCGGCTGAGACCCAGTACTTC. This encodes CASSGVRQGAAETQYF.

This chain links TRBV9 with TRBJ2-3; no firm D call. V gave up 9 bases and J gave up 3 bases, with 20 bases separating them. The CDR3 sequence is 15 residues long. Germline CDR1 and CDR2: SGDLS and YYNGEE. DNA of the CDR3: TGTGCCACCTCTAAGGGCAGGTATACAACAGATACGCAGTATTTT. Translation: CATSKGRYTTDTQYF.

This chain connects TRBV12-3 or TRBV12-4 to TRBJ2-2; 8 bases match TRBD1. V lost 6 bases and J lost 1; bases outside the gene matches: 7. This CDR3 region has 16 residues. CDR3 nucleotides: TGTGCCAGCAGCCCGACCGGGACAGGGAACACCGGGGAGCTGTTTTTT. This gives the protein CASSPTGTGNTGELFF.

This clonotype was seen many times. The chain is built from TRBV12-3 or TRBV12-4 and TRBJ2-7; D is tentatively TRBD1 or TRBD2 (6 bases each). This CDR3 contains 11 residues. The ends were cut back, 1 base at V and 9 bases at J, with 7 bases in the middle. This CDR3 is CASSLGGAQYF. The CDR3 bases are TGTGCCAGCAGTTTAGGGGGGGCGCAGTACTTC.

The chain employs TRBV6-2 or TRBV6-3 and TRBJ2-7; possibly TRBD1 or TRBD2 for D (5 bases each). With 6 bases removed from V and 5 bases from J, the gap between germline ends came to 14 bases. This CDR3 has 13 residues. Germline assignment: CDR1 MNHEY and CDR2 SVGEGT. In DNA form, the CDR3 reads TGTGCCAGCAGCCGCCGAGGGGCGGACGAGCAGTACTTC. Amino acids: CASSRRGADEQYF.

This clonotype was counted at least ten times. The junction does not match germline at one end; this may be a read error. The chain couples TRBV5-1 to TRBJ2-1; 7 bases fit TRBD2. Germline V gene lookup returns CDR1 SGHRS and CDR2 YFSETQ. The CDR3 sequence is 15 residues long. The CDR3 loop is CASSYSGGPYNEQFF. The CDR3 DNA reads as TGTGCCAGCAGTTACTCGGGGGGACCCTACAATGAGCAGTTCTTC.

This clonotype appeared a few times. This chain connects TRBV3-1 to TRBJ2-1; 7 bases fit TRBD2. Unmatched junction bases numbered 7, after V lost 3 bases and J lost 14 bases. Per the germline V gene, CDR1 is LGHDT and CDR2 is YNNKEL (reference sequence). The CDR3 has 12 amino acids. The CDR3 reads CASSHPGLPKFF. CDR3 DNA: TGTGCCAGCAGCCACCCGGGACTACCTAAGTTCTTC.

The CDR3 DNA sequence: TGTGCCAGCAGCTTGTACGGGGGGGAGACCCAGTACTTC. Amino acids: CASSLYGGETQYF. The rearrangement uses TRBV5-6 and TRBJ2-5; 7 bases fit TRBD2. In germline, CDR1 is SGHDT, CDR2 YYEEEE. Trimming at V came to 1 base and at J to 5 bases, leaving 2 bases not matched to a gene. This CDR3 comprises 13 residues.

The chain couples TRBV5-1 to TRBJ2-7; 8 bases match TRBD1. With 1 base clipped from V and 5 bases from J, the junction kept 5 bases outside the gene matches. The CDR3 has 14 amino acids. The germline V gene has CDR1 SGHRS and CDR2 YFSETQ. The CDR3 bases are TGCGCCAGCAGCTTGTACAGGGGGACTGACGAGCAGTACTTC. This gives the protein CASSLYRGTDEQYF.